This T cell receptor (beta chain) emerged from a study of tumor-infiltrating lymphocytes in oesophageal squamous cell carcinoma. TCRdb analysed the PCR reads with MiXCR anew, one entry per CDR3 protein. This table holds 15,000 or so distinct CDR3 sequences, roughly 54% found once. This CDR3 contains 14 residues. Germline loops: CDR1 SGHTA, CDR2 FQGNSA. This clonotype was recorded once. This sequence joins TRBV7-2 and TRBJ2-1; no clear D. The J call is uncertain, as TRBJ2-7 better fits the DNA end. The material sequenced was esophageal tumor tissue. This TCR derives from a female donor with esophageal squamous cell carcinoma. CDR3 sequence: CASSVDSSGYEQYF. CDR3 in DNA: TGTGCCAGCAGCGTCGACTCCTCCGGCTACGAGCAGTACTTC.